These T cell receptor beta chains were read from a single sample in a study of PD-1 blockade in classical Hodgkin lymphoma. Sequenced by immunoSEQ multiplex PCR; TCRdb stores in-frame clones only, minus some. The table shows 20,000 to 25,000 clones, with 85% to 95% occurring only once. The sequencing sample was made of peripheral blood mononuclear cells (PBMCs). Source of these receptors: a human donor with classical Hodgkin lymphoma. The CDR3 runs from the conserved cysteine through the conserved F or W. A D gene is named only where the DNA matches it firmly. Clone size is not always given. Where it is, it says once, few, many or a class for expanded clones.

>-|TRBV2|TRBD2|TRBJ2-3|14
CATTRTSGADTQYF
TGTGCCACCACCCGGACTAGCGGGGCAGATACGCAGTATTTT
>-|TRBV4-2|TRBD1|TRBJ2-7|16
CASSQDIDRGSYEQYF
TGTGCCAGCAGCCAAGATATTGACAGGGGCTCCTACGAGCAGTACTTC
>-|TRBV2|-|TRBJ1-1|11
CASMIRVGAFF
TGTGCCAGCATGATCAGAGTGGGGGCTTTCTTT
>-|TRBV5-5|-|TRBJ2-7|14
CASSLVGLVYEQYF
TGTGCCAGCAGCTTGGTGGGACTCGTCTACGAGCAGTACTTC
>-|TRBV30|TRBD1|TRBJ1-1|12
CAWRGDSAEAFF
TGTGCCTGGAGGGGGGACAGTGCTGAAGCTTTCTTT
>-|TRBV7-9|-|TRBJ1-2|13
CASSPNTAGGYTF
TGTGCCAGCAGCCCCAACACGGCGGGGGGCTACACCTTC
>-|TRBV5-4|TRBD2|TRBJ2-7|15
CASSLDQRGGVEQYF
TGTGCCAGCAGCTTGGATCAGCGGGGGGGCGTTGAGCAGTACTTC
>-|TRBV18|TRBD1|TRBJ1-1|16
CASSPGTGELVSGAFF
TGTGCCAGCTCACCTGGGACAGGGGAACTAGTGTCGGGAGCTTTCTTT
>-|TRBV18|TRBD1|TRBJ1-5|14
CASSRTGNYQPQHF
TGTGCCAGCTCAAGGACAGGGAATTATCAGCCCCAGCATTTT
>-|TRBV28|-|TRBJ1-4|17
CASSLHKATATNEKLFF
TGTGCCAGCAGTTTACACAAGGCGACTGCAACTAATGAAAAACTGTTTTTT
>-|TRBV28|-|TRBJ2-1|10
CASSRNEQFF
TGTGCCAGCAGTCGGAATGAGCAGTTCTTC
>-|TRBV20-1|-|TRBJ2-3|11
CSASSGADPYF
TGCAGTGCTAGTTCGGGGGCGGATCCGTATTTT
>-|TRBV7-2|TRBD2|TRBJ2-1|15
CASSFSGPIFYEQFF
TGTGCCAGCTCATTTAGCGGGCCTATCTTCTATGAGCAGTTCTTC
>-|TRBV30|-|TRBJ1-1|12
CAWMAGRTEAFF
TGTGCCTGGATGGCAGGGAGGACTGAAGCTTTCTTT
>-|TRBV5-6|TRBD1|TRBJ2-7|15
CASSFTGQGNYEQYF
TGTGCCAGCAGCTTCACGGGACAGGGGAACTACGAGCAGTACTTC
>-|TRBV30|-|TRBJ2-1|11
CAWSVTGPQLF
TGTGCCTGGAGTGTCACCGGGCCGCAGCTCTTC
>-|TRBV10-3|-|TRBJ1-1|13
CAISGARNTEAFF
TGTGCCATCAGTGGCGCCCGGAACACTGAAGCTTTCTTT
>-|TRBV19|TRBD2|TRBJ2-1|16
CASSIGSGGPYNEQFF
TGTGCCAGTAGTATCGGAAGCGGGGGGCCCTACAATGAGCAGTTCTTC
>-|TRBV11-2|-|TRBJ2-7|16
CASSLVWVRVSYEQYF
TGTGCCAGCAGCTTAGTGTGGGTCCGGGTGTCCTACGAGCAGTACTTC
>-|TRBV7-3|-|TRBJ1-1|14
CASSLGGTGTEAFF
TGTGCCAGCAGCTTGGGGGGCACTGGAACTGAAGCTTTCTTT
>-|TRBV7-2|TRBD1|TRBJ2-2|17
CASSKAPGQGKDGELFF
TGTGCCAGCAGCAAGGCCCCGGGACAGGGTAAAGACGGGGAGCTGTTTTTT
>-|TRBV9|-|TRBJ1-1|14
CASSLDPDNTEAFF
TGTGCCAGCAGCCTAGACCCAGACAACACTGAAGCTTTCTTT
>-|TRBV2|TRBD2|TRBJ2-7|15
CAIGTSGQPSYEQYF
TGTGCCATTGGGACTAGCGGGCAACCTTCCTACGAGCAGTACTTC
>-|TRBV30|TRBD1|TRBJ2-3|12
CAWRTGGATQYF
TGTGCCTGGAGGACAGGGGGTGCTACGCAGTATTTT
>once|TRBV25-1|TRBD2|TRBJ2-7|16
CASSSSGGLSSYEQYF
TGTGCCAGCAGCTCCTCGGGAGGCCTAAGCTCCTACGAGCAGTACTTC
>-|TRBV7-2|TRBD2|TRBJ2-2|16
CASSLGLAGRTGELFF
TGTGCCAGCAGCTTGGGACTAGCGGGACGCACCGGGGAGCTGTTTTTT
>-|TRBV19|-|TRBJ2-3|15
CASSPSGASTDTQYF
TGTGCCAGTAGTCCCTCAGGGGCTAGCACAGATACGCAGTATTTT
>once|TRBV4-2|TRBD1|TRBJ1-2|15
CASRETGQGSSSYTF
TGTGCCAGCAGAGAAACGGGACAGGGATCGAGTAGCTACACCTTC
>-|TRBV30|-|TRBJ2-1|11
CAWRGYNEQFF
TGTGCCTGGAGAGGATACAATGAGCAGTTCTTC
>once|TRBV4-2|-|TRBJ1-1|15
CASSQGPGSWTEAFF
TGTGCCAGCAGCCAAGGTCCAGGGAGTTGGACTGAAGCTTTCTTT
>-|TRBV28|TRBD2|TRBJ2-3|15
CASRVSGGNTDTQYF
TGTGCCAGCAGAGTAAGCGGGGGGAACACAGATACGCAGTATTTT
>-|TRBV7-9|-|TRBJ1-1|12
CASSRDFNEAFF
TGTGCCAGCAGCCGGGACTTTAATGAAGCTTTCTTT
>-|TRBV28|TRBD1|TRBJ1-5|14
CASRAGGGNQPQHF
TGTGCCAGCAGGGCAGGGGGCGGCAATCAGCCCCAGCATTTT
>-|TRBV7-2|-|TRBJ2-7|13
CASSLFSGGEQYF
TGTGCCAGCAGCCTATTTTCTGGAGGCGAGCAGTACTTC
>-|TRBV7-8|-|TRBJ1-5|16
CASSDFGRVQDQPQHF
TGTGCCAGCAGCGACTTCGGAAGGGTTCAGGATCAGCCCCAGCATTTT
>-|TRBV7-9|TRBD1|TRBJ2-3|16
CASSLWDRLGADTQYF
TGTGCCAGCAGCCTCTGGGACAGGCTAGGGGCAGATACGCAGTATTTT
>-|TRBV25-1|TRBD2|TRBJ2-1|15
CASSVAGGPYNEQFF
TGTGCCAGCAGTGTAGCGGGGGGGCCCTACAATGAGCAGTTCTTC
>once|TRBV9|TRBD1|TRBJ2-2|15
CASSLGQGATGELFF
TGTGCCAGCAGCCTAGGACAGGGGGCCACCGGGGAGCTGTTTTTT
>-|TRBV7-9|TRBD1|TRBJ2-1|17
CASSLAIGTGIEDEQFF
TGTGCCAGCAGCTTAGCCATAGGGACAGGGATCGAGGATGAGCAGTTCTTC
>-|TRBV5-5|-|TRBJ2-5|15
CASSQSTVYQETQYF
TGTGCCAGCAGCCAGTCGACGGTGTACCAAGAGACCCAGTACTTC
>once|TRBV19|TRBD1|TRBJ1-5|16
CASRGQGAFGNQPQHF
TGTGCCAGTAGGGGACAGGGGGCGTTTGGCAATCAGCCCCAGCATTTT
>-|TRBV30|-|TRBJ1-1|13
CAWSHRADTEAFF
TGTGCCTGGAGTCACAGGGCGGACACTGAAGCTTTCTTT
>-|TRBV28|-|TRBJ2-7|15
CASTGGALRSYEQYF
TGTGCCTCCACTGGGGGGGCGCTGAGGTCCTACGAGCAGTACTTC
>-|TRBV7-6|-|TRBJ2-2|12
CASNFGTGELFF
TGTGCCAGCAATTTCGGGACCGGGGAGCTGTTTTTT
>-|TRBV9|TRBD1|TRBJ2-5|14
CASSGRQGRETQYF
TGTGCCAGCAGCGGACGACAGGGGCGAGAGACCCAGTACTTC